What follows are 25 T cell receptor beta chains derived from one specimen sequenced in a study of cytomegalovirus exposure and HLA in healthy donors. The PCR contained 60 Vbeta and 13 Jbeta primers. TCRdb keeps only in-frame clones here, not all; method: immunoSEQ multiplex PCR. The sample consists of roughly 120,000 clones, roughly 80% of them appearing once. Sequenced sample: PBMCs. These receptors originate from a woman aged 30 to 39 in good health and CMV-seropositive.

The sample holds a few counts of this clone. The chain links TRBV27 to TRBJ1-2; possible D gene TRBD1, 6 bases. The CDR3 extends over 14 amino acids. V was cut by 6 bases and J by 7 bases, with 18 bases left in between. Germline CDR1 reads MNHEY; CDR2 reads SMNVEV (reference sequence). CDR3 protein: CASRALRGAGGYTF. CDR3 sequence (DNA): TGTGCCAGCAGAGCCCTGCGGGGGGCTGGTGGCTACACCTTC.

With regard to this clone: One end of the junction does not line up with germline, which may come from a read error. As DNA, the CDR3 is TGTGTCAGCAGTCCTAGCGGTCGGGGGTACAATGAGCAGTTCTTC. Translated, it gives CVSSPSGRGYNEQFF. The rearrangement links TRBV6-5 to TRBJ2-1; 7 bases fit TRBD2. Per the germline V gene, CDR1 is MNHEY and CDR2 is SVGAGI. CDR3 size: 15 residues.

V is TRBV15 and J is TRBJ2-1, with 7 positions matching TRBD2. Germline V gene data show CDR1 as LNHNV and CDR2 as YYDKDF (reference sequence). The CDR3 has 15 residues. The V and J ends lost 7 bases and 0 bases, in that order; junction bases with no gene match: 6. This CDR3 is CATTSGVNSYNEQFF. CDR3 nucleotide sequence: TGTGCCACCACAAGCGGGGTGAACTCCTACAATGAGCAGTTCTTC.

This clone was counted only a few times. This chain joins TRBV28 and TRBJ2-6, with TRBD1 matching 10 bases. This CDR3 has 17 residues. Trimming at V came to 9 bases and at J to 2 bases, leaving 10 bases not matched to a gene. Germline lookup yields CDR1 MDHEN and CDR2 SYDVKM. The DNA for the CDR3 is TGTGCCAGTTCTCGGGACAGGGGACCCCCTGGGGCCAACGTCCTGACTTTC. Residues: CASSRDRGPPGANVLTF.

Regarding this clone: At the DNA level, this CDR3 is encoded by other sequences in the same sample as well. The V and J genes are TRBV7-9 and TRBJ1-4; D is ambiguous. Between the trimmed V and J ends, which lost 1 base and 4 bases, there was a span of 10 bases. CDR1 is SEHNR, CDR2 FQNEAQ, per germline (reference sequence). CDR3 length: 15 residues. The CDR3 region has the DNA TGTGCCAGCAGCTTAGGAGGCCAGATTAATGAAAAACTGTTTTTT. Translating it yields CASSLGGQINEKLFF.

The gene calls are TRBV6-6 and TRBJ2-5, with D possibly matching TRBD2 (6 bases). The J call is uncertain, as TRBJ2-7 better fits the DNA end. The CDR3 contains 16 residues. The germline V gene encodes CDR1 MNHNY and CDR2 SVGAGI (reference sequence). CDR3 sequence (DNA): TGTGCCAGCAGTCCTAACTGGGAGGTTGGGTCCTACGAGCAGTACTTC. Amino acid sequence: CASSPNWEVGSYEQYF.

This rearrangement joins TRBV9 to TRBJ1-3; no clear D gene. The CDR3 extends over 16 amino acids. Trimming took off 1 base at V and 0 bases at J, with 11 bases between the two ends. The germline V gene has CDR1 SGDLS and CDR2 YYNGEE. CDR3 loop: CASSVTGGLSGNTIYF. The CDR3 DNA reads TGTGCCAGCAGCGTAACCGGCGGCCTCTCTGGAAACACCATATATTTT.

The V and J genes are TRBV21-1 and TRBJ2-2; the table's D call TRBD1 went unverified against the DNA. TRBV21-1 is a pseudogene. There are 17 residues in the CDR3. CDR3 loop: CASSSEHYRPGTGELFF. The CDR3 nucleotides are TGTGCCAGCAGCAGCGAACATTACAGGCCAGGCACCGGGGAGCTGTTTTTT.

The V and J genes are TRBV7-9 and TRBJ1-2; no clear D gene. The V and J ends lost 10 bases and 1 base respectively, with 10 bases between them. This CDR3 has 12 residues. Germline-derived CDR1 and CDR2 are SEHNR and FQNEAQ (reference sequence). The DNA of the CDR3 is TGTGCCATGTCCCAGAATAACTATGGCTACACCTTC. It is translated as CAMSQNNYGYTF.

The chain combines TRBV6-1 with TRBJ1-5; TRBD1 is a possible D gene (6 bases). CDR1 is MNHNS, CDR2 SASEGT, per germline. Trimming shortened V by 2 bases and J by 3 bases, and 11 bases separated the two germline ends. This CDR3 has 15 residues. The CDR3 sequence: CASSEHGGDNQPQHF. Here the CDR3 DNA reads TGTGCCAGCAGTGAACATGGGGGCGACAATCAGCCCCAGCATTTT.

CDR3 protein: CASRRTGTGEKLFF. In DNA, the CDR3 is TGTGCCAGCAGGCGAACAGGGACGGGTGAAAAACTGTTTTTT. The chain employs TRBV28 and TRBJ1-4, with D tentatively TRBD1 (6 bases). The ends were cut back, 6 bases at V and 7 bases at J, with 15 bases in the middle. From germline, CDR1 is MDHEN and CDR2 SYDVKM. This CDR3 spans 14 amino acids.

The chain carries TRBV6-5 and TRBJ2-7; 7 bases fit TRBD1. The J segment lost 5 bases and the V segment lost 3 bases, leaving 7 bases of the junction unmatched. CDR3 length equals 14 residues. CDR1 and CDR2 from the germline V gene are MNHEY and SVGAGI. The CDR3 DNA sequence: TGTGCCAGCAGTTATGTAGGGGGCATCGACGAGCAGTACTTC. Translated: CASSYVGGIDEQYF.

The chain uses TRBV5-1 and TRBJ2-3; the match to TRBD1 covers 8 bases. The junction had 8 bases not matched to a gene; V was cut back by 4 bases and J by 4 bases. Per the germline V gene, CDR1 is SGHRS and CDR2 is YFSETQ. The CDR3 loop spans 15 amino acids. CDR3 sequence: CASSRTGRGPDTQYF. The CDR3, as DNA: TGCGCCAGCAGCAGGACAGGGCGAGGCCCAGATACGCAGTATTTT. Using reference TRBV5-1 and TRBJ2-3 for the parts outside the CDR3, the full variable domain is KAGVTQTPRYLIKTRGQQVTLSCSPISGHRSVSWYQQTPGQGLQFLFEYFSETQRNKGNFPGRFSGRQFSNSRSEMNVSTLELGDSALYLCASSRTGRGPDTQYFGPGTRLTVL.

The chain couples TRBV18 to TRBJ1-2; D is uncertain. The CDR3 loop spans 14 amino acids. Germline CDR1 is KGHSH and CDR2 is LQKENI. V was cut by 0 bases and J by 5 bases, with 10 bases left in between. The CDR3 DNA follows: TGTGCCAGCTCACCACCGGGGAGTGGATATGGCTACACCTTC. Protein: CASSPPGSGYGYTF.

This chain uses TRBV30 with TRBJ2-4; perhaps TRBD1 as D (5 bases). The CDR3 sequence is 15 residues long. V lost 1 base, J lost 8 bases, and 18 bases lay in between. Germline CDR1 reads GTSNPN; CDR2 reads SVGIG (reference sequence). The CDR3 DNA is TGTGCCTGGAGTGGGGGCGATCTCGGCCCCTACATTCAGTACTTC. It yields the protein CAWSGGDLGPYIQYF.

The chain has TRBV6-5 and TRBJ2-5; 7 positions agree with TRBD1. The germline V gene has CDR1 MNHEY and CDR2 SVGAGI. V lost 2 bases, J lost 3 bases, and 6 bases stayed unmatched. The CDR3 extends over 15 amino acids. CDR3 coding DNA: TGTGCCAGCAGTTACGACAGGGCGACGAAAGAGACCCAGTACTTC. Translated, it gives CASSYDRATKETQYF.

This clone has just one count. This chain uses TRBV5-1 with TRBJ2-4; TRBD1 matches at 8 bases. V gave up 5 bases and J gave up 0 bases; unmatched junction bases: 22. This CDR3 is 21 amino acids long. Looked up from germline, CDR1 is SGHRS and CDR2 is YFSETQ. The CDR3: CASRASEGGQDGSLAKNIQYF. CDR3 in DNA: TGCGCCAGCAGAGCCAGTGAGGGGGGACAGGACGGATCCTTAGCCAAAAACATTCAGTACTTC.

This rearrangement joins TRBV4-2 to TRBJ2-5, with a possible D match to TRBD2 (6 bases). Germline CDR1 LGHNA, CDR2 YNFKEQ. V was cut by 1 base and J by 2 bases, with 8 bases left in between. The CDR3 sequence is 14 residues long. CDR3 protein: CASSQVRGQETQYF. DNA for the CDR3: TGTGCCAGCAGCCAAGTCCGGGGGCAAGAGACCCAGTACTTC.

This rearrangement joins TRBV5-4 to TRBJ2-2; D is perhaps TRBD2 (7 bases). CDR3 length: 15 amino acids. Trimming shortened V by 4 bases and J by 6 bases, and 16 bases separated the two germline ends. The V gene's germline CDR1 is SGHNT and CDR2 YYREEE (reference sequence). CDR3 sequence: CASSPDGGRSGELFF. The CDR3 DNA follows: TGTGCCAGCAGCCCGGACGGGGGGCGCTCCGGGGAGCTGTTTTTT.

This clone was detected a few times. This chain joins TRBV18 and TRBJ2-3; D is unclear. V was cut by 0 bases and J by 1 base, with 2 bases left in between. CDR1 is KGHSH, CDR2 LQKENI, per germline. The CDR3 is 13 amino acids. CDR3 in amino acids: CASSPPGTDTQYF. For the CDR3, the DNA is TGTGCCAGCTCACCACCCGGCACAGATACGCAGTATTTT.

V and J are TRBV9 and TRBJ2-7; maybe TRBD1 (5 bases). Per the germline V gene, CDR1 is SGDLS and CDR2 is YYNGEE. Between the trimmed V and J ends, which lost 0 bases and 6 bases, there was a span of 10 bases. This CDR3 is built from 13 residues. In nucleotides, the CDR3 is TGTGCCAGCAGCGTAGCCGGAAGGGGCGAGCAGTACTTC. Protein product: CASSVAGRGEQYF.

V usage is TRBV5-4 and J usage is TRBJ2-1, with D perhaps matching TRBD2 (7 bases). The CDR3 runs 16 residues. V dropped 2 bases and J dropped 2 bases, with 14 bases sitting between them. Germline V CDR1 and CDR2: SGHNT, YYREEE (reference sequence). The CDR3: CASSFFRGAAYNEQFF. CDR3 DNA: TGTGCCAGCAGCTTTTTTCGGGGGGCCGCCTACAATGAGCAGTTCTTC.

The rearrangement links TRBV29-1 to TRBJ1-2; D call uncertain. Trimming took 0 bases from V and 4 from J, leaving 12 bases between them. The CDR3 spans 14 residues. From germline, CDR1 is SQVTM and CDR2 ANQGSEA. CDR3 sequence: CSVEEWPGSYGYTF. The CDR3 DNA reads as TGCAGCGTTGAAGAGTGGCCGGGATCCTATGGCTACACCTTC.

The gene calls are TRBV9 and TRBJ2-1; 8 bases fit TRBD2. Germline CDR1 SGDLS, CDR2 YYNGEE. This CDR3 is 16 amino acids long. The V gene end was trimmed by 3 bases and the J gene end by 0 bases; junction bases not matched to a gene: 5. The DNA for the CDR3 is TGTGCCAGCAGCGGTAGCGGGGTTGCCTCCTACAATGAGCAGTTCTTC. This codes for CASSGSGVASYNEQFF.

The V call is TRBV4-3, the J call TRBJ1-1, with 8 bases identical to TRBD1. Trimming at V came to 4 bases and at J to 4 bases, leaving 8 bases not matched to a gene. The germline V gene encodes CDR1 LGHNA and CDR2 YSLEER. The CDR3 contains 15 residues. The CDR3 DNA follows: TGCGCCAGCAGCCTAAGACAGGGGAGGGCCACTGAAGCTTTCTTT. Its translation: CASSLRQGRATEAFF.